These T cell receptor beta chains were read from a single sample in a study of shared clonotypes between healthy human individuals. The assay was immunoSEQ multiplex PCR, and TCRdb's table has in-frame clones only and misses some. The sample yields 600,000 to 750,000 clones, about three quarters seen once. The sample was memory CD4+ T cells sorted from blood. These receptors were taken from a woman under 40 in good health. Both conserved end residues are part of each CDR3. The order of the fields is CDR3 protein, CDR3 DNA, J gene, clone size, D gene, V gene. A D gene is named only where the DNA matches it firmly. Size is stated for part of the rows, as once, few or many counts, or as a class when the clone is expanded.

cdr3_aa: CASSLAKTGANTGELFF
cdr3_nt: TGTGCCAGCAGCTTGGCCAAGACAGGGGCGAACACCGGGGAGCTGTTTTTT
j_call: TRBJ2-2
clone_size: -
d_call: TRBD1
v_call: TRBV5-4

cdr3_aa: CSVEEWLELEQFF
cdr3_nt: TGCAGCGTTGAAGAGTGGCTAGAGCTTGAGCAGTTCTTC
j_call: TRBJ2-1
clone_size: -
d_call: -
v_call: TRBV29-1

cdr3_aa: CASSLAPGQGSGYTF
cdr3_nt: TGTGCCAGCAGCTTGGCTCCGGGACAGGGTAGTGGCTACACCTTC
j_call: TRBJ1-2
clone_size: -
d_call: TRBD1
v_call: TRBV7-2

cdr3_aa: CASSPLSPGQGAGGELFF
cdr3_nt: TGTGCCAGCAGTCCCCTGTCTCCGGGACAGGGGGCCGGCGGGGAGCTGTTTTTT
j_call: TRBJ2-2
clone_size: medium-sized
d_call: TRBD1
v_call: TRBV5-5

cdr3_aa: CASRLTGSIEAFF
cdr3_nt: TGTGCCAGCAGACTAACAGGGTCTATTGAAGCTTTCTTT
j_call: TRBJ1-1
clone_size: -
d_call: -
v_call: TRBV7-9

cdr3_aa: CASSDRLGPTDTQYF
cdr3_nt: TGTGCCAGCAGCGATAGACTCGGGCCCACAGATACGCAGTATTTT
j_call: TRBJ2-3
clone_size: few
d_call: -
v_call: TRBV9

cdr3_aa: CASSTRAGTGELFF
cdr3_nt: TGTGCCAGTAGTACTAGAGCGGGGACCGGGGAGCTGTTTTTT
j_call: TRBJ2-2
clone_size: -
d_call: TRBD2
v_call: TRBV19

cdr3_aa: CASSYGTGEVKTQYF
cdr3_nt: TGTGCCAGCAGTTATGGGACAGGGGAGGTTAAGACCCAGTACTTC
j_call: TRBJ2-5
clone_size: -
d_call: TRBD1
v_call: TRBV6-6

cdr3_aa: CAISEGGTGTFGGYTF
cdr3_nt: TGTGCCATCAGTGAAGGGGGGACAGGGACCTTCGGAGGCTACACCTTC
j_call: TRBJ1-2
clone_size: -
d_call: TRBD1
v_call: TRBV10-3

cdr3_aa: CASSRRPREKLETQYF
cdr3_nt: TGTGCCAGCAGTCGACGGCCGCGGGAGAAGCTAGAGACCCAGTACTTC
j_call: TRBJ2-5
clone_size: -
d_call: TRBD2
v_call: TRBV28

cdr3_aa: CAWTLPGTGGWDGEQYF
cdr3_nt: TGTGCCTGGACCCTACCGGGGACAGGGGGCTGGGATGGCGAGCAGTACTTC
j_call: TRBJ2-7
clone_size: -
d_call: TRBD1
v_call: TRBV30

cdr3_aa: CATSIGGDLYEQYF
cdr3_nt: TGTGCCACCAGCATCGGGGGGGATCTCTACGAGCAGTACTTC
j_call: TRBJ2-7
clone_size: -
d_call: TRBD2
v_call: TRBV15

cdr3_aa: CASSDPPETQYF
cdr3_nt: TGTGCCAGCAGTGACCCTCCGGAGACCCAGTACTTC
j_call: TRBJ2-5
clone_size: -
d_call: -
v_call: TRBV25-1

cdr3_aa: CARSLSGQGNQPQHF
cdr3_nt: TGTGCCAGAAGCTTATCAGGGCAGGGCAATCAGCCCCAGCATTTT
j_call: TRBJ1-5
clone_size: -
d_call: -
v_call: TRBV5-3

cdr3_aa: CASSSTAGETHGGYGYTF
cdr3_nt: TGTGCCAGCAGTTCCACAGCTGGGGAGACACATGGGGGATATGGCTACACCTTC
j_call: TRBJ1-2
clone_size: -
d_call: -
v_call: TRBV28

cdr3_aa: CASSLFPGLTQYF
cdr3_nt: TGTGCCAGCAGTTTATTTCCCGGGCTCACGCAGTATTTT
j_call: TRBJ2-3
clone_size: -
d_call: -
v_call: TRBV27

cdr3_aa: CASSQTSGSQSYNEQFF
cdr3_nt: TGCGCCAGCAGTCAAACTAGCGGGAGTCAATCCTACAATGAGCAGTTCTTC
j_call: TRBJ2-1
clone_size: -
d_call: TRBD2
v_call: TRBV5-1

cdr3_aa: CAIGRNPNQPQHF
cdr3_nt: TGTGCCATCGGACGGAACCCTAATCAGCCCCAGCATTTT
j_call: TRBJ1-5
clone_size: few
d_call: -
v_call: TRBV10-3

cdr3_aa: CASSGGDRGGETQYF
cdr3_nt: TGCGCCAGCAGCGGGGGCGACAGGGGAGGAGAGACCCAGTACTTC
j_call: TRBJ2-5
clone_size: -
d_call: TRBD1
v_call: TRBV5-1

cdr3_aa: CASSAGQPATEAFF
cdr3_nt: TGCGCCAGCAGCGCGGGACAGCCAGCCACTGAAGCTTTCTTT
j_call: TRBJ1-1
clone_size: -
d_call: TRBD1
v_call: TRBV5-1

cdr3_aa: CASSIAAVGSSGNTIYF
cdr3_nt: TGTGCCAGTAGTATCGCCGCCGTGGGCAGCTCTGGAAACACCATATATTTT
j_call: TRBJ1-3
clone_size: -
d_call: -
v_call: TRBV19

cdr3_aa: CASSPMVGTTEAFF
cdr3_nt: TGTGCCAGCAGCCCTATGGTAGGGACCACTGAAGCTTTCTTT
j_call: TRBJ1-1
clone_size: -
d_call: -
v_call: TRBV7-9

cdr3_aa: CASTQWAGEETQYF
cdr3_nt: TGTGCCAGCACCCAGTGGGCGGGAGAGGAGACCCAGTACTTC
j_call: TRBJ2-5
clone_size: -
d_call: TRBD2
v_call: TRBV7-9

cdr3_aa: CASSSGLEVWNGELFF
cdr3_nt: TGTGCCAGCAGTTCCGGACTAGAAGTGTGGAACGGGGAGCTGTTTTTT
j_call: TRBJ2-2
clone_size: -
d_call: TRBD2
v_call: TRBV28

cdr3_aa: CASSQDRGIGGQYF
cdr3_nt: TGCGCCAGCAGCCAAGATCGTGGAATAGGGGGGCAGTATTTT
j_call: TRBJ2-3
clone_size: -
d_call: -
v_call: TRBV4-1

cdr3_aa: CASSPGTGGLEQYF
cdr3_nt: TGCGCCAGCAGCCCCGGGACAGGGGGTCTCGAGCAGTACTTC
j_call: TRBJ2-7
clone_size: -
d_call: TRBD1
v_call: TRBV5-1

cdr3_aa: CASSLRPVENIQYF
cdr3_nt: TGTGCCAGCAGCTTAAGGCCAGTCGAAAACATTCAGTACTTC
j_call: TRBJ2-4
clone_size: few
d_call: -
v_call: TRBV7-2